This section outlines one T cell receptor beta chain sequence together with its context. Antigen unknown. The entry originates in a study of T cell responses to AZD1222 COVID-19 vaccine. Unmatched junction bases numbered 7, after V lost 5 bases and J lost 9 bases. Germline V gives CDR1 SGHTA, CDR2 FQGTGA. The CDR3 has 13 residues. Broader study findings: The study identified only six AZD1222 recipients as seropositive at baseline. Dominant CD4 TCR responses targeted spike regions 160-218 and 743-854. Increases in Spike-specific TCR breadth and depth were seen after two AZD1222 doses.

TCRdb's copy holds only in-frame clones and misses some; the assay was immunoSEQ multiplex PCR. The data contain 80,000 or so clones, 80% to 95% of them seen just once; the ten biggest clones take up roughly 4.7%. This receptor was obtained from an adult who received the AZD1222 COVID-19 vaccine. Here the sequenced sample was peripheral blood, taken 28 days after the second AZD1222 dose. V gene TRBV7-3 combines with J gene TRBJ2-4, with TRBD2 matching over 7 bases. The CDR3 protein is CASSGGPSGIQYF. DNA for the CDR3: TGTGCCAGCAGCGGCGGGCCTAGCGGCATTCAGTACTTC.